Following are 29 T cell receptor beta chains from one sample sequenced in a study of blood T cell repertoires in COVID-19. The protocol was immunoSEQ multiplex PCR, while the TCRdb copy is restricted to in-frame clones and leaves out a portion. Among about 140,000 clones listed, about 82% were seen once. The material sequenced was peripheral blood. Every receptor here comes from a woman aged 80 or over with active or convalescent COVID-19.

The table lists this clone with a count of one. J is TRBJ2-7 and V is TRBV5-1, with TRBD1 identical over 7 bases. The length of the CDR3 is 16 residues. Germline CDR1 reads SGHRS; CDR2 reads YFSETQ. With V trimmed by 1 base and J by 5 bases, 12 bases remained unmatched. This chain's CDR3 is CASSLTTGTVIDEQYF. CDR3 bases: TGCGCCAGCAGCTTGACTACCGGGACAGTCATTGACGAGCAGTACTTC.

The chain has TRBV13 and TRBJ1-2; weak D call: TRBD1 (6 bases). Trimming cost V 0 bases and J 4 bases, with 12 bases left between them. This CDR3 region has 15 residues. CDR1 is PRHDT, CDR2 FYEKMQ, per germline (reference sequence). This chain's CDR3 is CASSLGRQVPYGYTF. The CDR3 nucleotides read TGTGCCAGCAGCTTAGGGAGACAGGTGCCCTATGGCTACACCTTC. Based on the CDR3 plus reference TRBV13 and TRBJ1-2, the full variable domain is AAGVIQSPRHLIKEKRETATLKCYPIPRHDTVYWYQQGPGQDPQFLISFYEKMQSDKGSIPDRFSAQQFSDYHSELNMSSLELGDSALYFCASSLGRQVPYGYTFGSGTRLTVV.

The genes are TRBV9 and TRBJ1-3, with D perhaps TRBD1 (5 bases). The CDR3 totals 16 residues. Germline-derived CDR1 and CDR2 are SGDLS and YYNGEE. V shed 1 base and J shed 2 bases, with 13 bases lying between them. CDR3 in DNA: TGTGCCAGCAGCGTATCAGGGTTTGAAACTGGAAACACCATATATTTT. It is translated as CASSVSGFETGNTIYF.

The chain carries TRBV15 and TRBJ1-5; D might be TRBD1 (6 bases). The CDR3 is made up of 20 amino acids. The germline V and J ends were trimmed by 0 bases and 1 base, with 22 bases remaining between them. Germline CDR1 LNHNV, CDR2 YYDKDF (reference sequence). The CDR3 DNA follows: TGTGCCACCAGCAGAGATTTTCCCAGGGGAATAGGATTGAGCAATCAGCCCCAGCATTTT. Residues: CATSRDFPRGIGLSNQPQHF.

The chain uses TRBV20-1 and TRBJ2-3; 8 positions agree with TRBD2. Germline V gene data show CDR1 as DFQATT and CDR2 as SNEGSKA (reference sequence). The CDR3 loop spans 14 amino acids. Germline trimming cut 3 bases from V and 1 base from J; bases unmatched to any gene: 3. The chain's CDR3 is CSASRGGGTDTQYF. DNA for the CDR3: TGCAGTGCTAGTCGGGGGGGCGGCACAGATACGCAGTATTTT.

The genes are TRBV6-6 and TRBJ1-2; TRBD1 agrees at 7 bases. Germline V gene lookup returns CDR1 MNHNY and CDR2 SVGAGI (reference sequence). V gave up 3 bases and J gave up 5 bases; unmatched junction bases: 9. This CDR3 is built from 15 residues. The CDR3 DNA sequence: TGTGCCAGCAGTTATTCGACAGGGAAGGGGTATGGCTACACCTTC. Its translation: CASSYSTGKGYGYTF.

This clone was observed a few times. The chain couples TRBV19 to TRBJ1-3; D not resolved. This CDR3 spans 14 amino acids. Germline V gene lookup returns CDR1 LNHDA and CDR2 SQIVND (reference sequence). The germline V and J ends were trimmed by 2 bases and 2 bases, with 7 bases remaining between them. For the CDR3, the DNA is TGTGCCAGTAGTATATCGGGAGCTGGAAACACCATATATTTT. Protein product: CASSISGAGNTIYF.

This chain joins TRBV5-1 and TRBJ2-7, with 9 bases lining up with TRBD1. The V gene's germline CDR1 is SGHRS and CDR2 YFSETQ. Trimming removed 3 bases from V and 4 bases from J; junction bases left unmatched: 8. The length of the CDR3 is 15 residues. DNA of the CDR3: TGCGCCAGCAGCTCGCCGGGACAGGGTAGTTACGAGCAGTACTTC. It yields the protein CASSSPGQGSYEQYF.

The chain carries TRBV2 and TRBJ1-4, with a tentative D call TRBD1 (6 bases). The CDR3 extends over 15 amino acids. Looked up from germline, CDR1 is SNHLY and CDR2 is FYNNEI. With 5 bases removed from V and 2 bases from J, the gap between germline ends came to 12 bases. DNA for the CDR3: TGTGCCAGCAGTTCACAGGGTAATACTAATGAAAAACTGTTTTTT. Protein sequence: CASSSQGNTNEKLFF. The complete variable domain, with remaining parts taken from reference TRBV2 and TRBJ1-4, reads EPEVTQTPSHQVTQMGQEVILRCVPISNHLYFYWYRQILGQKVEFLVSFYNNEISEKSEIFDDQFSVERPDGSNFTLKIRSTKLEDSAMYFCASSSQGNTNEKLFFGSGTQLSVL.

The genes are TRBV9 and TRBJ2-1, with D possibly TRBD1 on 5 matching bases. This CDR3 comprises 14 residues. The V end lost 6 bases, the J end lost 7 bases, and 17 bases lay between the germline ends. Germline CDR1 SGDLS, CDR2 YYNGEE. CDR3 protein: CASMAGPRGNEQFF. The CDR3 DNA follows: TGTGCCAGCATGGCAGGGCCGCGAGGAAATGAGCAGTTCTTC.

The CDR3, as DNA: TGTGCCAGCAGACGACGACTAGCGGATGACTACGAGCAGTACTTC. The encoded protein is CASRRRLADDYEQYF. This chain joins TRBV2 and TRBJ2-7, with 9 bases that match TRBD2. Germline V lookup: CDR1 SNHLY, CDR2 FYNNEI. Trimming cost V 6 bases and J 3 bases; bases outside gene matches: 9. The length of the CDR3 is 15 residues.

The gene calls are TRBV6-2 or TRBV6-3 and TRBJ2-5; a weak D match, TRBD1 (6 bases). This CDR3 has 15 amino acids. Trimming shortened V by 2 bases and J by 5 bases, and 15 bases separated the two germline ends. CDR1 is MNHEY, CDR2 SVGEGT, per germline. The CDR3 coding sequence is TGTGCCAGCAGTTACACGGGACGGACAGTGGAGACCCAGTACTTC. It yields the protein CASSYTGRTVETQYF.

The J gene is TRBJ1-2, the V gene TRBV6-2 or TRBV6-3; TRBD1 aligns across 8 bases. There are 13 residues in the CDR3. J was trimmed by 7 bases and V by 5 bases; bases with no gene match: 6. In germline, CDR1 is MNHEY, CDR2 SVGEGT. In DNA, the CDR3 is TGTGCCAGCAGTCAAGGACAGGGCGGTGGCTACACCTTC. Translation: CASSQGQGGGYTF.

The rearrangement joins TRBV28 to TRBJ1-3, with a possible D match to TRBD1 (5 bases). The CDR3 loop spans 16 amino acids. CDR1 is MDHEN and CDR2 is SYDVKM in the germline V gene. V dropped 3 bases and J dropped 0 bases, with 12 bases sitting between them. The CDR3 sequence is CASSFQATASGNTIYF. The DNA for the CDR3 is TGTGCCAGCAGTTTCCAGGCGACAGCCTCTGGAAACACCATATATTTT. The variable domain in full, completed from reference TRBV28 and TRBJ1-3, reads DVKVTQSSRYLVKRTGEKVFLECVQDMDHENMFWYRQDPGLGLRLIYFSYDVKMKEKGDIPEGYSVSREKKERFSLILESASTNQTSMYLCASSFQATASGNTIYFGEGSWLTVV.

The rearrangement links TRBV19 to TRBJ1-2; TRBD1 might be the D (5 bases). The CDR3 runs to 14 residues. The V and J ends lost 9 bases and 3 bases respectively, with 17 bases between them. Germline V gene data show CDR1 as LNHDA and CDR2 as SQIVND (reference sequence). DNA for the CDR3: TGTGCCAGCACCGCTGGGGGACTAGACTATGGCTACACCTTC. Translating it yields CASTAGGLDYGYTF.

The chain recombines TRBV5-4 with TRBJ2-1; D perhaps matches TRBD1 (6 bases). CDR3 length equals 17 residues. V lost 0 bases, J lost 1 base, and 14 bases lay in between. The germline V gene has CDR1 SGHNT and CDR2 YYREEE (reference sequence). The CDR3 nucleotides are TGTGCCAGCAGCTTGGCCAGGGGAAAAGAATCCTACAATGAGCAGTTCTTC. It encodes CASSLARGKESYNEQFF. Together with reference TRBV5-4 and TRBJ2-1, the CDR3 gives the full variable domain: ETGVTQSPTHLIKTRGQQVTLRCSSQSGHNTVSWYQQALGQGPQFIFQYYREEENGRGNFPPRFSGLQFPNYSSELNVNALELDDSALYLCASSLARGKESYNEQFFGPGTRLTVL.

The rearrangement joins TRBV19 to TRBJ1-1, with D perhaps TRBD1 (6 bases). Trimming left V 8 bases short and J 1 base short, with 14 bases between. The germline V gene has CDR1 LNHDA and CDR2 SQIVND (reference sequence). This CDR3 region has 14 residues. The CDR3: CASRSDRTNTEAFF. As DNA, the CDR3 is TGTGCCAGTCGATCGGACAGAACGAACACTGAAGCTTTCTTT.

This chain links TRBV11-1 with TRBJ2-5; possible D gene TRBD1, 5 bases. CDR1 is SGHAT, CDR2 FQDESV, per germline (reference sequence). Trimming took 3 bases from V and 7 from J, leaving 12 bases between them. This CDR3 region has 13 residues. The CDR3 region is CASSLQGFGTQYF. CDR3 nucleotide sequence: TGTGCCAGCAGCTTGCAGGGCTTCGGGACCCAGTACTTC.

V usage is TRBV4-1 and J usage is TRBJ2-7; possibly TRBD1 for D (5 bases). Trimming took off 4 bases at V and 4 bases at J, with 14 bases between the two ends. In germline, CDR1 is MGHRA, CDR2 YSYEKL. The CDR3 runs 14 residues. CDR3 in DNA: TGCGCCAGCAGCCCCACAGGTTCCAGGTACGAGCAGTACTTC. It specifies CASSPTGSRYEQYF.

The CDR3 DNA sequence: TGTGCCCCATGGTGGAGGGTAGAGCAGCCCCAGCATTTT. It yields the protein CAPWWRVEQPQHF. V gene TRBV6-6 combines with J gene TRBJ1-5; D uncertain. Trimming stripped 11 bases from V and 7 bases from J, with 18 bases between. The CDR3 contains 13 residues. Germline-derived CDR1 and CDR2 are MNHNY and SVGAGI (reference sequence).

This clone showed up just a few times. The chain uses TRBV3-1 (or the pseudogene TRBV3-2) and TRBJ1-1, with 8 bases lining up with TRBD1. Losses at the gene ends were 6 bases for V and 6 bases for J; bases not matched to a gene: 15. CDR3 length: 16 residues. Germline V CDR1 and CDR2: LGHDT, YNNKEL (reference sequence). CDR3 nucleotide sequence: TGTGCCAGCAGTCCTAAAATGGACAGGGTTGGTGCTGAAGCTTTCTTT. Residues: CASSPKMDRVGAEAFF.

The chain joins TRBV11-2 to TRBJ1-1; the D gene is possibly TRBD1 (6 bases). This CDR3 has 17 amino acids. V lost 5 bases and J lost 0, with 19 bases in between. Germline V CDR1 and CDR2: SGHAT, FQNNGV. The CDR3 here is CASSLPFGGAMNTEAFF. The DNA for the CDR3 is TGTGCCAGCAGCCTACCCTTCGGGGGGGCGATGAACACTGAAGCTTTCTTT. The complete variable domain, with remaining parts taken from reference TRBV11-2 and TRBJ1-1, reads EAGVAQSPRYKIIEKRQSVAFWCNPISGHATLYWYQQILGQGPKLLIQFQNNGVVDDSQLPKDRFSAERLKGVDSTLKIQPAKLEDSAVYLCASSLPFGGAMNTEAFFGQGTRLTVV.

This clone was recorded only once. An end of the junction differs from the germline gene, which may be a read error. The chain is built from TRBV30 and TRBJ1-6; D unclear. The CDR3 totals 11 residues. Germline values: CDR1 GTSNPN, CDR2 SVGIG (reference sequence). Here the CDR3 reads CAWSVSPLLRF. CDR3 in DNA: TGTGCCTGGAGTGTCAGTCCGCTTCTTCGCTTT.

The chain employs TRBV7-3 and TRBJ2-1, with D tentatively TRBD2 (6 bases). Trimming left V 2 bases short and J 1 base short, with 12 bases between. The CDR3 totals 16 residues. From germline, CDR1 is SGHTA and CDR2 FQGTGA. The CDR3: CASSLSGGTSYNEQFF. The CDR3 region has the DNA TGTGCCAGCAGCTTATCTGGGGGGACGTCCTACAATGAGCAGTTCTTC.

This chain uses TRBV7-8 with TRBJ1-6; possibly TRBD1 for D (5 bases). V lost 4 bases and J lost 2, with 12 bases in between. CDR3 length equals 16 residues. The V gene's germline CDR1 is SGHVS and CDR2 FQNEAQ. As DNA, the CDR3 is TGTGCCAGCAGCTCACGCACGGACACCTATAATTCACCCCTCCACTTT. Its translation is CASSSRTDTYNSPLHF. The full variable domain, in which reference TRBV7-8 and TRBJ1-6 provide the parts outside the CDR3, is GAGVSQSPRYKVAKRGQDVALRCDPISGHVSLFWYQQALGQGPEFLTYFQNEAQLDKSGLPSDRFFAERPEGSVSTLKIQRTQQEDSAVYLCASSSRTDTYNSPLHFGNGTRLTVT.

The chain carries TRBV11-3 and TRBJ1-1; D is ambiguous. CDR1 SGHNT and CDR2 YENEEA come from the germline V gene. V dropped 5 bases and J dropped 1 base, with 11 bases sitting between them. The length of the CDR3 is 14 residues. CDR3 sequence reads: CASSPGRANTEAFF. DNA of the CDR3: TGTGCCAGCAGCCCGGGGAGGGCGAACACTGAAGCTTTCTTT.

The gene calls are TRBV7-9 and TRBJ2-1, with 8 bases lining up with TRBD2. Germline assignment: CDR1 SEHNR and CDR2 FQNEAQ (reference sequence). The CDR3 has 15 amino acids. The junction had 2 bases not matched to a gene; V was cut back by 4 bases and J by 0 bases. For the CDR3, the DNA is TGTGCCAGCAGCTGGACTAGCCCCTCCTACAATGAGCAGTTCTTC. It is translated as CASSWTSPSYNEQFF.

The CDR3 reads CSASRLAGGVDTQYF. Written as DNA, the CDR3 is TGCAGTGCTAGTCGCCTAGCGGGGGGGGTAGATACGCAGTATTTT. The V call is TRBV20-1, the J call TRBJ2-3; 12 nucleotides agree with TRBD2. The CDR3 totals 15 residues. Trimming at V came to 3 bases and at J to 5 bases, leaving 6 bases not matched to a gene. The V gene's germline CDR1 is DFQATT and CDR2 SNEGSKA (reference sequence).

V usage is TRBV24-1 and J usage is TRBJ1-5; the match to TRBD1 covers 9 bases. V was pared by 9 bases and J by 2 bases, with 7 bases of the junction left unmatched. CDR1 is KGHDR and CDR2 is SFDVKD in the germline V gene. The CDR3 covers 15 residues. This CDR3 is CATAARTGGNQPQHF. DNA for the CDR3: TGTGCCACCGCCGCACGGACAGGGGGCAATCAGCCCCAGCATTTT.